A single sample is the source of the 29 T cell receptor beta chains below, sequenced in a study of T cell repertoires in cytomegalovirus infection. Via MiXCR, TCRdb re-called the reads, giving one row per CDR3 protein. The data contain 900,000 to 950,000 distinct CDR3 sequences, around a third of them singletons. These TCRs' antigens remain unknown. Sample: cultured CD8+ T cells from PBMCs, taken from culture after CMV antigen stimulation. All receptors derive from a human donor in good health (CMV status not recorded). Some clones in this sample may be carry-over from other donors' samples.

This chain uses TRBV19 with TRBJ1-1, with D unclear. The germline V and J ends were trimmed by 8 bases and 1 base, with 14 bases remaining between them. CDR3 length: 14 amino acids. Germline V gives CDR1 LNHDA, CDR2 SQIVND (reference sequence). The DNA for the CDR3 is TGTGCCAGTGTAACCCCGGGGAGGAACACTGAAGCTTTCTTT. Translation: CASVTPGRNTEAFF. The full variable domain, its missing parts supplied by reference TRBV19 and TRBJ1-1, is DGGITQSPKYLFRKEGQNVTLSCEQNLNHDAMYWYRQDPGQGLRLIYYSQIVNDFQKGDIAEGYSVSREKKESFPLTVTSAQKNPTAFYLCASVTPGRNTEAFFGQGTRLTVV.

The chain uses TRBV3-1 and TRBJ2-7; 8 bases map to TRBD1. Germline CDR1 reads LGHDT; CDR2 reads YNNKEL (reference sequence). The CDR3 spans 15 residues. Trimming took 4 bases from V and 2 from J; bases not matched to a gene: 7. The CDR3, as DNA: TGTGCCAGCAGCCTTAGGACAGGGCATCCCTACGAGCAGTACTTC. It translates to CASSLRTGHPYEQYF.

This clonotype was seen a few times. The chain couples TRBV6-2 or TRBV6-3 to TRBJ1-5; 7 bases fit TRBD1. V dropped 10 bases and J dropped 0; count of bases not matched to a gene: 9. Germline V gene sequence: CDR1 MNHEY, CDR2 SVGEGT. The CDR3 totals 15 residues. CDR3 coding DNA: TGTGCCACCTCTCCCAGGGGGTATAGCAATCAGCCCCAGCATTTT. It translates to CATSPRGYSNQPQHF.

J is TRBJ2-7 and V is TRBV6-2 or TRBV6-3, with D possibly matching TRBD1 (6 bases). V lost 6 bases to trimming and J lost 0 bases, with 6 bases between them. The CDR3 runs 12 residues. Germline lookup yields CDR1 MNHEY and CDR2 SVGEGT. This CDR3 is CASRDSSYEQYV. The CDR3 nucleotides are TGTGCCAGCAGGGACAGCTCCTACGAGCAGTACGTC.

This clonotype occurred a few times. This chain joins TRBV24-1 and TRBJ2-3; a weak D match, TRBD2 (6 bases). There are 13 residues in the CDR3. CDR1 is KGHDR and CDR2 is SFDVKD in the germline V gene. Trimming shortened V by 4 bases and J by 5 bases, and 9 bases separated the two germline ends. The CDR3 DNA reads as TGTGCCACCAGTGACTGGGACTTAGATACGCAGTATTTT. This codes for CATSDWDLDTQYF.

This chain connects TRBV7-4 to TRBJ2-2, with 7 positions matching TRBD1. The CDR3 length is 15 residues. The trim removed 5 bases at V and 5 bases at J, leaving 8 bases unmatched. CDR1 and CDR2 (germline): SGHVT, SQSDAQ. The CDR3 sequence is CASSRRGLGTGELFF. The CDR3 bases are TGTGCCAGCAGCCGAAGGGGGCTGGGGACCGGGGAGCTGTTTTTT.

The CDR3: CVGARQGSNQPQHF. For the CDR3, the DNA is TGTGTCGGTGCCAGACAGGGGTCCAATCAGCCCCAGCATTTT. The chain carries TRBV6-1 and TRBJ1-5; 8 bases line up with TRBD1. CDR1 MNHNS and CDR2 SASEGT come from the germline V gene. This CDR3 has 14 amino acids.

The V gene is TRBV11-2, the J gene TRBJ1-2; D ambiguous. Germline values: CDR1 SGHAT, CDR2 FQNNGV. The CDR3 contains 14 residues. Between the trimmed V and J ends, which lost 5 bases and 6 bases, there was a span of 16 bases. In DNA form, the CDR3 reads TGTGCCAGCAGCCAGGAGAGGGCAAGCAATGGCTACACCTTC. It encodes CASSQERASNGYTF.

This clonotype was seen only a few times. This sequence joins TRBV6-5 and TRBJ2-2; perhaps TRBD2 as D (5 bases). Trimming removed 7 bases from V and 1 base from J, with 16 bases in between. CDR1 and CDR2 (germline): MNHEY, SVGAGI. CDR3 length: 16 amino acids. The CDR3 nucleotides read TGTGCCAGCACCTACAGACTAACCAGGAACACCGGGGAGCTGTTTTTT. This encodes CASTYRLTRNTGELFF.

This clonotype was seen once. The chain recombines TRBV7-2 with TRBJ2-7; 8 bases are a match to TRBD2. The CDR3 sequence is 15 residues long. Germline V lookup: CDR1 SGHTA, CDR2 FQGNSA. Trimming took 6 bases from V and 7 from J; bases not matched to a gene: 14. CDR3 bases: TGTGCCAGCAGTCCAGCGGGACTAGTGGGGAATGAGCAGTACTTC. Protein: CASSPAGLVGNEQYF.

V and J are TRBV19 and TRBJ1-2; 10 nucleotides match TRBD1. Trimming at V came to 6 bases and at J to 8 bases, leaving 6 bases not matched to a gene. The germline V gene encodes CDR1 LNHDA and CDR2 SQIVND (reference sequence). The CDR3 length is 13 residues. In DNA, the CDR3 is TGTGCCAGTAGCGGACAGGGGGTGGACGGCTACACCTTC. As protein: CASSGQGVDGYTF.

V is TRBV20-1 and J is TRBJ1-4; 8 nucleotides line up with TRBD1. CDR1 and CDR2 (germline): DFQATT, SNEGSKA (reference sequence). Trimming at V came to 1 base and at J to 6 bases, leaving 4 bases not matched to a gene. There are 14 residues in the CDR3. The CDR3 DNA sequence: TGCAGTGCTAGAGTCGACAGGGGCTATGAAAAACTGTTTTTT. Its translation is CSARVDRGYEKLFF.

This chain joins TRBV20-1 and TRBJ2-1; D is perhaps TRBD2 (6 bases). Between the trimmed V and J ends, which lost 7 bases and 7 bases, there was a span of 11 bases. Germline CDR1 DFQATT, CDR2 SNEGSKA (reference sequence). This CDR3 contains 11 residues. The CDR3 region is CSVPEGNEQFF. CDR3 in DNA: TGCAGTGTCCCGGAGGGAAATGAGCAGTTCTTC.

The rearrangement links TRBV5-1 to TRBJ2-7, with D maybe TRBD2 (5 bases). The germline CDR1 and CDR2 sequences are SGHRS and YFSETQ. V was trimmed by 0 bases and J by 5 bases, leaving 15 bases between them. This CDR3 has 15 amino acids. CDR3 bases: TGCGCCAGCAGCTTGGAGGAGGTAGGTGCCCACGAGCAGTACTTC. Its translation is CASSLEEVGAHEQYF.

This chain joins TRBV4-1 and TRBJ2-1, with D perhaps given as TRBD1 or TRBD2 (5 bases each). The CDR3 is made up of 13 amino acids. Germline CDR1 MGHRA, CDR2 YSYEKL. The V end was cut by 3 bases, the J end by 10 bases, with 13 bases between. The CDR3 DNA follows: TGCGCCAGCAGCCACCCCTTAGGGACCGAGCAGTTCTTC. Amino acids: CASSHPLGTEQFF.

This clonotype appeared a few times. V usage is TRBV13 and J usage is TRBJ2-2; weak D call: TRBD2 (5 bases). From germline, CDR1 is PRHDT and CDR2 FYEKMQ (reference sequence). V was trimmed by 4 bases and J by 5 bases, leaving 8 bases between them. The CDR3 is made up of 13 amino acids. CDR3 residues: CASSYGETGELFF. CDR3 coding DNA: TGTGCCAGCAGCTATGGGGAGACCGGGGAGCTGTTTTTT.

There are a few counts of this clonotype. The chain couples TRBV6-2 or TRBV6-3 to TRBJ2-1; D unclear. CDR3 length: 14 residues. The ends were cut back, 5 bases at V and 9 bases at J, with 17 bases in the middle. Germline CDR1 is MNHEY and CDR2 is SVGEGT. This chain's CDR3 is CASSPNWARSEQFF. CDR3 coding DNA: TGTGCCAGCAGTCCCAATTGGGCGAGGAGTGAGCAGTTCTTC.

Turning to this clonotype: A read error may be the cause here, since a much bigger clone is one base away. The chain joins TRBV7-6 to TRBJ1-2; possibly TRBD1 for D (5 bases). Germline-derived CDR1 and CDR2 are SGHVS and FNYEAQ. The CDR3 runs to 15 residues. The CDR3 is CAGSTGTDLTGGYTF. CDR3 bases: TGTGCCGGCAGCACCGGGACCGATCTAACTGGGGGCTACACCTTC.

The chain employs TRBV20-1 and TRBJ2-7, with 8 nucleotides matching TRBD1. Germline-derived CDR1 and CDR2 are DFQATT and SNEGSKA (reference sequence). Losses at the gene ends were 3 bases for V and 2 bases for J; bases not matched to a gene: 12. There are 16 residues in the CDR3. CDR3 sequence reads: CSASPPDRGFAYEQYF. Written as DNA, the CDR3 is TGCAGTGCTAGCCCCCCTGACAGGGGATTCGCCTACGAGCAGTACTTC.

This clonotype came up a few times. J is TRBJ2-1 and V is TRBV5-1, with 8 positions matching TRBD2. J gave up 0 bases and V 4 bases, and 9 bases lay outside the gene matches. The germline V gene encodes CDR1 SGHRS and CDR2 YFSETQ. The CDR3 runs to 17 residues. Written as DNA, the CDR3 is TGCGCCAGCAGCCAAGATGGCGGGGGGCTCTCCTACAATGAGCAGTTCTTC. Encoded protein: CASSQDGGGLSYNEQFF.

This clonotype was seen a handful of times. The chain carries TRBV27 and TRBJ1-5; D may be TRBD1 (6 bases). V was trimmed by 7 bases and J by 6 bases, leaving 19 bases between them. Germline CDR1 and CDR2: MNHEY and SMNVEV (reference sequence). This CDR3 comprises 15 residues. The DNA of the CDR3 is TGTGCCAGCACCCCGGGTGGCAGGGGAGTTCAGCCCCAGCATTTT. Residues: CASTPGGRGVQPQHF.

The rearrangement uses TRBV7-6 and TRBJ2-1; 10 nucleotides agree with TRBD2. This CDR3 has 14 amino acids. Germline CDR1 is SGHVS and CDR2 is FNYEAQ. V lost 8 bases to trimming and J lost 4 bases; unmatched junction nucleotides: 5. As DNA, the CDR3 is TGTGCCAGCTTAGCGGGGGGTTATTACAATGAGCAGTTCTTC. Protein: CASLAGGYYNEQFF. The variable domain in full, completed from reference TRBV7-6 and TRBJ2-1, reads GAGVSQSPRYKVTKRGQDVALRCDPISGHVSLYWYRQALGQGPEFLTYFNYEAQQDKSGLPNDRFSAERPEGSISTLTIQRTEQRDSAMYRCASLAGGYYNEQFFGPGTRLTVL.

This clonotype was counted between two and nine times. V and J are TRBV27 and TRBJ1-1; 8 positions agree with TRBD1. J was trimmed by 11 bases and V by 3 bases; bases with no gene match: 11. The germline V gene has CDR1 MNHEY and CDR2 SMNVEV (reference sequence). The CDR3 length is 14 residues. CDR3 in DNA: TGTGCCAGCAGTTTCTCGACAGGGGTGCCCGGGGCTTTCTTT. Its protein is CASSFSTGVPGAFF.

The rearrangement uses TRBV10-3 and TRBJ2-7, with D possibly matching TRBD2 (6 bases). The germline V gene has CDR1 ENHRY and CDR2 SYGVKD. Trimming removed 10 bases at V and 3 bases at J, with 19 bases between. CDR3 length: 14 residues. The CDR3 DNA sequence: TGTGCCACCGGCGGGACGCCAGTAGACTACGAGCAGTACTTC. This gives the protein CATGGTPVDYEQYF.

This clonotype was detected a few times. The chain combines TRBV7-6 with TRBJ1-6; TRBD1 is a possible D gene (5 bases). The germline V and J ends were trimmed by 3 bases and 10 bases, with 19 bases remaining between them. From germline, CDR1 is SGHVS and CDR2 FNYEAQ. The CDR3 loop spans 16 amino acids. Here the CDR3 reads CASSFASEGTGSPLHF. CDR3 bases: TGTGCCAGCAGCTTTGCCTCCGAGGGGACCGGGTCACCCCTCCACTTT.

This clonotype was recorded many times. V gene TRBV2 combines with J gene TRBJ1-5; possibly TRBD1 for D (5 bases). From germline, CDR1 is SNHLY and CDR2 FYNNEI. This CDR3 is 16 amino acids long. V lost 2 bases, J lost 2 bases, and 13 bases lay in between. CDR3 sequence (DNA): TGTGCCAGCAGTGAATTGAGGGGTAATCGCAATCAGCCCCAGCATTTT. Amino acids: CASSELRGNRNQPQHF.

This clonotype was seen a few times. This rearrangement joins TRBV7-9 to TRBJ2-1; D ambiguous. Trimming pared 5 bases from V and 6 bases from J, leaving 14 bases between. The CDR3 totals 14 residues. Germline CDR1 and CDR2: SEHNR and FQNEAQ (reference sequence). The CDR3 nucleotides are TGTGCCAGCAGCCCCCCCGGGTCTCGCAATGAGCAGTTCTTC. Amino acids: CASSPPGSRNEQFF.

This clonotype was seen many times. V usage is TRBV19 and J usage is TRBJ1-1; no clear D. The germline V and J ends were trimmed by 1 base and 4 bases, with 10 bases remaining between them. Germline lookup yields CDR1 LNHDA and CDR2 SQIVND (reference sequence). The CDR3 contains 14 residues. CDR3 nucleotide sequence: TGTGCCAGTAGTATAGGGGGATTGGGCACTGAAGCTTTCTTT. Protein sequence: CASSIGGLGTEAFF.

In the case of this clonotype: One end of the junction does not line up with germline, which may come from a read error. V usage is TRBV7-6 and J usage is TRBJ2-2, with no clear D. The CDR3 is 14 amino acids. Germline CDR1 and CDR2: SGHVS and FNYEAQ. The CDR3 sequence is CASSIRQNTGELFF. DNA of the CDR3: TGTGCTAGCAGCATACGACAGAACACCGGGGAGCTGTTTTTT.